The entry below describes one T cell receptor beta chain. This sample was included in a study of blood T cell repertoires in COVID-19. In the study overall: Some COVID-19 samples were acute and others convalescent; all came from the United States, Italy and Spain. PBMCs, B-cell-depleted T cells, or T cells provided the cDNA or gDNA that made up the material.

After removal of 4 bases from V and 6 bases from J, the junction contained 5 bases not matched to a gene. The CDR3 runs to 14 residues. Germline V gene lookup returns CDR1 SGDLS and CDR2 YYNGEE. The authors' processing: Reference gene primers were amplified, and this amplification served to estimate nucleated cell counts. Method: immunoSEQ multiplex PCR; TCRdb's copy keeps in-frame clones and lacks some. V and J calls plus clone size are reproduced from that table; the DNA served to infer D and trimming. The sample records about 140,000 clones, 65% to 80% being singletons. The sample consisted of peripheral blood. The receptor was isolated from a man in his sixties with acute or convalescent COVID-19. The chain links TRBV9 to TRBJ1-2; 11 bases align to TRBD1. CDR3 region: CASSPGTGGNGYTF. The DNA of the CDR3 is TGTGCCAGCAGCCCTGGGACAGGGGGGAATGGCTACACCTTC.